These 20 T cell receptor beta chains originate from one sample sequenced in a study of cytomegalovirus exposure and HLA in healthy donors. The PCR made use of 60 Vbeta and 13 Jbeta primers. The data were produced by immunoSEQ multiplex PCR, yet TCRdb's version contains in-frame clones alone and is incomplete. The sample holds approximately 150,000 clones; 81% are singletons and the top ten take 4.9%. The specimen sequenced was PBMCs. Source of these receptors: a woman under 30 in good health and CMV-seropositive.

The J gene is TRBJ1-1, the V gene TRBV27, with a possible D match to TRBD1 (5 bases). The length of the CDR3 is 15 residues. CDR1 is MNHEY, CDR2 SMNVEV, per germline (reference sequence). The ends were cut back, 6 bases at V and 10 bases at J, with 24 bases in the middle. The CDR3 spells CASSPQTDTWVSAFF. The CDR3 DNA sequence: TGTGCCAGCAGCCCACAGACGGACACCTGGGTTTCAGCTTTCTTT.

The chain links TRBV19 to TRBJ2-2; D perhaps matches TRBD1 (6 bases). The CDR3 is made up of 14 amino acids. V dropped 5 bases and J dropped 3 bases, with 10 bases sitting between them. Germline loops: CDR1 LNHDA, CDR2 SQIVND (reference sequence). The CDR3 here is CASSWQGHTGELFF. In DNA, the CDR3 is TGTGCCAGTAGTTGGCAGGGGCACACCGGGGAGCTGTTTTTT.

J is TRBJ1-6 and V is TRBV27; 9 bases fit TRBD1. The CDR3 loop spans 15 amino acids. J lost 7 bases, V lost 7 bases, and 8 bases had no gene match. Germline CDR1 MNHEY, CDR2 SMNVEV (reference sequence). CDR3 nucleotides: TGTGCCAGCACCCCTCTGGACAGGGGAAATTCACCCCTCCACTTT. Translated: CASTPLDRGNSPLHF.

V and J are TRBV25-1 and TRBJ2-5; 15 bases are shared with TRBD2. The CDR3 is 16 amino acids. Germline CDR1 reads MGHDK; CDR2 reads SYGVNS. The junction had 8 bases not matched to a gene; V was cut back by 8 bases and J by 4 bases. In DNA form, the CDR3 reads TGTGCCAGCCAGCGGACTAGCGGGGGGGCCGTAGAGACCCAGTACTTC. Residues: CASQRTSGGAVETQYF.

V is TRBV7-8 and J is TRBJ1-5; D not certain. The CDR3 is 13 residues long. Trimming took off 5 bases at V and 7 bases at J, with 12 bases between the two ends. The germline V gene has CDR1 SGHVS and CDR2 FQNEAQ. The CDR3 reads CASSAQTKQPQHF. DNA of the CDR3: TGTGCCAGCAGCGCCCAAACAAAACAGCCCCAGCATTTT.

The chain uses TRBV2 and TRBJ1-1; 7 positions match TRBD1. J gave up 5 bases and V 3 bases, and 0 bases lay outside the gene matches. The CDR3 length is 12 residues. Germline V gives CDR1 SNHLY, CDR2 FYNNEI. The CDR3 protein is CASSDRGTEAFF. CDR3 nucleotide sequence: TGTGCCAGCAGTGACAGGGGGACTGAAGCTTTCTTT.

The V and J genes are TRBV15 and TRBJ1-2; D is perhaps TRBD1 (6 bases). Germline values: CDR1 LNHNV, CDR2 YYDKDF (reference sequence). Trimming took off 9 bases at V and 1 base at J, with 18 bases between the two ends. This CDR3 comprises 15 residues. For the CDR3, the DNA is TGTGCCACACAAAGGGGGGGCCCGCTTAACTATGGCTACACCTTC. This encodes CATQRGGPLNYGYTF.

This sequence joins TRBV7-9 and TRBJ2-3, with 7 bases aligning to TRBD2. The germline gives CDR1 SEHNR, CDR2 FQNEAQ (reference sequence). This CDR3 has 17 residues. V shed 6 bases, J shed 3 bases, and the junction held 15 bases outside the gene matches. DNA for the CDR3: TGTGCCAGCAGTCCGGACGGGACTAAGGGTAATACAGATACGCAGTATTTT. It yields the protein CASSPDGTKGNTDTQYF.

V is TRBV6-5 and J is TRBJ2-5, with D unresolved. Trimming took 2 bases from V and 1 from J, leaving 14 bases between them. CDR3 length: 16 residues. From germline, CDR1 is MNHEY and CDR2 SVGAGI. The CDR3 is CASSYRGSPPQETQYF. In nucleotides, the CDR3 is TGTGCCAGCAGTTACCGCGGTAGTCCGCCCCAAGAGACCCAGTACTTC.

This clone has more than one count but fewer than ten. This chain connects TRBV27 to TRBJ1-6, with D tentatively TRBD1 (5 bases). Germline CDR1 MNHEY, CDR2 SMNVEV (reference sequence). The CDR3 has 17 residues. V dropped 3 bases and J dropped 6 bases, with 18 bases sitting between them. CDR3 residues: CASSFMSPREGNSPLHF. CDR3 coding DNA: TGTGCCAGCAGTTTTATGTCCCCCAGGGAGGGTAATTCACCCCTCCACTTT.

CDR3 DNA: TGTGCCAGCAGCCAAGTGATAGCGGGGGCCGAGCAGTACTTC. Translated, it gives CASSQVIAGAEQYF. V gene TRBV4-2 combines with J gene TRBJ2-7, with 9 nucleotides matching TRBD2. The CDR3 contains 14 residues. Losses at the gene ends were 1 base for V and 6 bases for J; bases not matched to a gene: 4. Germline CDR1 reads LGHNA; CDR2 reads YNFKEQ.

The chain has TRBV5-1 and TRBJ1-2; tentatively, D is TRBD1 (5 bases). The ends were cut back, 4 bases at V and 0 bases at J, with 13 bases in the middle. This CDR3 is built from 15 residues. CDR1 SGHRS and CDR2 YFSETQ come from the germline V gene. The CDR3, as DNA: TGCGCCAGCAGCGGGGACGGGGGATCTAACTATGGCTACACCTTC. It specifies CASSGDGGSNYGYTF.

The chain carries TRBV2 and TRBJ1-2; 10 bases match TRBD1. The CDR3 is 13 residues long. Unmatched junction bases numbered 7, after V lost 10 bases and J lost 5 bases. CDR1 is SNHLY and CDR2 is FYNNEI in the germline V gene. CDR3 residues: CATDGQGGYGYTF. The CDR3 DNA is TGTGCCACCGACGGACAGGGGGGGTATGGCTACACCTTC.

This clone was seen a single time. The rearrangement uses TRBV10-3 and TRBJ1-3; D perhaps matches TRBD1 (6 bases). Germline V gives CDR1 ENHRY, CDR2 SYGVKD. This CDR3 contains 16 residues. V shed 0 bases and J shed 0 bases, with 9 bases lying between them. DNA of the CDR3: TGTGCCATCAGTGAGTCGCACAGGGCCTCTGGAAACACCATATATTTT. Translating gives CAISESHRASGNTIYF.

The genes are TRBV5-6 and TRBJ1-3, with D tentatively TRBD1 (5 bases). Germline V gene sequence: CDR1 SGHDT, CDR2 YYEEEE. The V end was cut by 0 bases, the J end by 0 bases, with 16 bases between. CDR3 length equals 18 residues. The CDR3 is CASSLAGGARTSGNTIYF. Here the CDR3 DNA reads TGTGCCAGCAGCTTGGCCGGGGGAGCCCGTACCTCTGGAAACACCATATATTTT. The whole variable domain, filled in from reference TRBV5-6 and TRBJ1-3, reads DAGVTQSPTHLIKTRGQQVTLRCSPKSGHDTVSWYQQALGQGPQFIFQYYEEEERQRGNFPDRFSGHQFPNYSSELNVNALLLGDSALYLCASSLAGGARTSGNTIYFGEGSWLTVV.

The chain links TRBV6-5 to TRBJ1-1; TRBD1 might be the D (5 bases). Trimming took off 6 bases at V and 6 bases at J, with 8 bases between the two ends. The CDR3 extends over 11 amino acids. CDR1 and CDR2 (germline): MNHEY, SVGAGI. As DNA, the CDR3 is TGTGCCAGCAGCCGGGGGGCTGAAGCTTTCTTT. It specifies CASSRGAEAFF.

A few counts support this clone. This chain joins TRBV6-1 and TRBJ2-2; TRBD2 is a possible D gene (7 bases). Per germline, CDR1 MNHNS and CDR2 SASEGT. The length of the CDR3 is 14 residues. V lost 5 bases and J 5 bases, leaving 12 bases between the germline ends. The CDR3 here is CASSPGRGTGELFF. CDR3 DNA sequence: TGTGCCAGCAGTCCAGGGAGGGGGACCGGGGAGCTGTTTTTT.

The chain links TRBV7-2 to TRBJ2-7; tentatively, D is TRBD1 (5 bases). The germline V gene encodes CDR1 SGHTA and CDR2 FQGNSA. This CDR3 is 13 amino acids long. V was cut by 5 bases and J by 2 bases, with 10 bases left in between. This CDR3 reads CASSHGHTYEQYF. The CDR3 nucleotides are TGTGCCAGCAGCCACGGACATACCTACGAGCAGTACTTC.

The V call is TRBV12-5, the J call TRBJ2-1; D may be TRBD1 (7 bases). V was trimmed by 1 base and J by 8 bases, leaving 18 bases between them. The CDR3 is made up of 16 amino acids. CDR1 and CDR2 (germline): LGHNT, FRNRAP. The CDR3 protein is CASGLATGRLGHEQFF. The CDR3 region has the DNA TGTGCTAGTGGTTTGGCGACAGGGAGGCTAGGCCATGAGCAGTTCTTC.

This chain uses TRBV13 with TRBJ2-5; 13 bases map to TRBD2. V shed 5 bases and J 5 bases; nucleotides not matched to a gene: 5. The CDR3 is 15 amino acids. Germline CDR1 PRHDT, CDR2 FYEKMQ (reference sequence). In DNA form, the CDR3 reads TGTGCCAGCAGCCTCCGGACTAGCGGGGGTGAGACCCAGTACTTC. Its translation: CASSLRTSGGETQYF.